These T cell receptor beta chains were read from a single sample in a study of blood T cell repertoires in COVID-19. Here immunoSEQ multiplex PCR was the method, and the copy in TCRdb shows in-frame clones only, minus some. The sample carries about 160,000 clones, approximately 92% recorded once. The sequencing input was peripheral blood. Source of these receptors: a woman in her 50s with acute or convalescent COVID-19. Each CDR3 is given with its conserved first and last residue. A D gene is named only where the DNA matches it firmly. Some rows mark clone size as missing; the rest say once, few, many or name a class of expanded clone.

once	TRBV4-3	TRBD1	TRBJ1-4	CASSGTGDEKLFF	TGCGCCAGCAGTGGGACAGGGGATGAAAAACTGTTTTTT
-	TRBV7-3	-	TRBJ2-5	CASSLTGAGRQETQYF	TGTGCCAGCAGCTTAACGGGGGCAGGAAGGCAAGAGACCCAGTACTTC
-	TRBV25-1	TRBD2	TRBJ2-2	CATGGRLNTGELFF	TGTGCCACCGGGGGGAGGCTCAACACCGGGGAGCTGTTTTTT
-	TRBV4-1	TRBD1	TRBJ1-1	CASSQGDRGRDTEAFF	TGCGCCAGCAGCCAAGGGGACAGGGGGCGAGACACTGAAGCTTTCTTT
-	TRBV5-1	-	TRBJ1-1	CASSPGGGETEAFF	TGCGCCAGCAGCCCTGGAGGGGGGGAAACCGAAGCTTTCTTT
-	TRBV27	TRBD1	TRBJ1-2	CASSPGQNYGYTF	TGTGCCAGCAGTCCGGGACAGAACTATGGCTACACCTTC
-	TRBV11-1	TRBD1	TRBJ2-7	CASSPRQGKTYEQYF	TGTGCCAGCAGCCCACGACAGGGGAAGACTTACGAGCAGTACTTC
-	TRBV19	TRBD1	TRBJ1-2	CASSIDRGSNGYTF	TGTGCCAGTAGTATCGACAGGGGATCTAATGGCTACACCTTC
-	TRBV28	-	TRBJ1-5	CASSLYVTWGGNQPQHF	TGTGCCAGCAGTTTATATGTTACCTGGGGGGGCAATCAGCCCCAGCATTTT
-	TRBV28	-	TRBJ1-2	CATRGAPNYGYTF	TGTGCCACCCGGGGAGCCCCTAACTATGGCTACACCTTC
once	TRBV27	-	TRBJ2-1	CASSLSLSRQQFF	TGTGCCAGCAGTTTATCGTTATCCCGTCAGCAGTTCTTC
once	TRBV6-5	TRBD2	TRBJ2-5	CASSSGGAGETQYF	TGTGCCAGCTCGAGCGGGGGGGCAGGAGAGACCCAGTACTTC
-	TRBV9	TRBD2	TRBJ2-1	CASGQSGGGQNEQFF	TGTGCCAGCGGCCAATCGGGGGGAGGTCAGAATGAGCAGTTCTTC
-	TRBV11-2	TRBD1	TRBJ1-2	CASSPGQDWGGYTF	TGTGCCAGCAGCCCGGGACAGGATTGGGGTGGCTACACCTTC
-	TRBV12-3/TRBV12-4	-	TRBJ2-2	CASSSGKDGELFF	TGTGCCAGCAGTTCGGGGAAGGACGGGGAGCTGTTTTTT
-	TRBV28	-	TRBJ1-1	CASSDAGTEAFF	TGTGCCAGCAGTGATGCGGGGACTGAAGCTTTCTTT
-	TRBV5-1	-	TRBJ1-4	CASSLAGNGGEKLFF	TGCGCCAGCAGCTTGGCGGGTAACGGCGGGGAAAAACTGTTTTTT
-	TRBV12-5	-	TRBJ1-2	CASGLVLDSPTANYGYTF	TGTGCTAGTGGTTTGGTATTGGACAGTCCAACCGCTAACTATGGCTACACCTTC
-	TRBV12-3/TRBV12-4	TRBD2	TRBJ2-3	CASRTGLSDTQYF	TGTGCCAGCAGAACGGGACTATCAGATACGCAGTATTTT
-	TRBV6-5	-	TRBJ2-2	CASTQSPYTGELFF	TGTGCCAGCACTCAAAGCCCATACACCGGGGAGCTGTTTTTT
-	TRBV19	-	TRBJ2-7	CASSIGGKSYEQYF	TGTGCCAGTAGTATAGGTGGCAAATCCTACGAGCAGTACTTC
-	TRBV5-6	TRBD2	TRBJ2-7	CASSTNEGREYF	TGTGCCAGCAGCACCAACGAGGGGAGGGAGTACTTC
-	TRBV6-2/TRBV6-3	-	TRBJ2-7	CASSHRGGEQYF	TGTGCCAGCAGCCACCGAGGGGGCGAGCAGTACTTC
-	TRBV27	-	TRBJ2-2	CASGLGGAAGELFF	TGTGCCAGCGGCCTGGGTGGGGCAGCCGGGGAGCTGTTTTTT
-	TRBV5-1	-	TRBJ2-3	CASSLVGSTTTDTQYF	TGCGCCAGCAGCTTGGTCGGCAGTACTACCACAGATACGCAGTATTTT
-	TRBV3-1/TRBV3-2	-	TRBJ1-3	CASSQDRQGKGNTIYF	TGTGCCAGCAGCCAAGATCGGCAGGGGAAAGGAAACACCATATATTTT
-	TRBV12-5	TRBD1	TRBJ2-2	CASVRGQGPNTGELFF	TGTGCTAGTGTCAGGGGACAGGGGCCGAACACCGGGGAGCTGTTTTTT
-	TRBV5-1	TRBD1	TRBJ2-1	CASSDTGTGKGEQFF	TGCGCCAGCAGCGACACCGGGACAGGGAAAGGTGAGCAGTTCTTC
-	TRBV2	-	TRBJ2-1	CASQDIPSYNEQFF	TGTGCCAGCCAGGACATTCCGTCTTACAATGAGCAGTTCTTC
-	TRBV19	-	TRBJ1-2	CASIGGDYGYTF	TGTGCCAGTATAGGAGGAGACTATGGCTACACCTTC
-	TRBV19	-	TRBJ2-2	CASKSQGFTGELFF	TGTGCCAGTAAGAGCCAGGGATTTACCGGGGAGCTGTTTTTT
once	TRBV2	-	TRBJ1-6	CASSDGTIYNSPLYF	TGTGCCAGCAGTGATGGGACAATTTATAATTCACCCCTCTACTTT
-	TRBV28	TRBD1	TRBJ2-7	CASSWQGAYEQYF	TGTGCCAGCAGTTGGCAGGGGGCTTACGAGCAGTACTTC